This TCR beta chain was captured by sequencing in a study of T cell changes during pregnancy in multiple sclerosis. Germline V CDR1 and CDR2: MNHEY, SMNVEV (reference sequence). V gave up 4 bases and J gave up 2 bases, with 12 bases separating them. The CDR3 consists of 15 residues. Generated by immunoSEQ multiplex PCR, the TCRdb table keeps only in-frame clones and is missing some. In the table there are some 80,000 clones, 90% to 95% of which are singletons. This TCR was sampled from a female donor with multiple sclerosis, enrolled in a pregnancy study. The sample consisted of peripheral blood, taken in the second trimester of pregnancy. This sequence joins TRBV27 and TRBJ2-1; tentatively, D is TRBD1 (7 bases). CDR3 sequence reads: CASSYQGGTYNEQFF. CDR3 bases: TGTGCCAGCAGTTATCAGGGGGGTACCTACAATGAGCAGTTCTTC.